What follows are 15 T cell receptor beta chains derived from one specimen sequenced in a study of CD8 T cells in ankylosing spondylitis. Via MiXCR, TCRdb re-called the 5' RACE reads, giving one row per CDR3 protein. The table includes about 460,000 distinct CDR3 sequences, approximately 5.3% detected once. Whole-study findings and limits: A motif in TCR beta, a set of under ten highly homologous variants, appeared characteristic of ankylosing spondylitis blood.

The antigens for these receptors are not known. Sequencing was performed on blood, either unsorted or a sorted T cell fraction (not recorded which). All receptors come from a male donor with ankylosing spondylitis.

This clonotype has at least ten counts. This chain uses TRBV5-6 with TRBJ2-4; D possibly corresponds to TRBD1 (6 bases). The CDR3 sequence is 15 residues long. Trimming cost V 0 bases and J 9 bases, with 16 bases left between them. Germline-derived CDR1 and CDR2 are SGHDT and YYEEEE. DNA for the CDR3: TGTGCCAGCAGCTTGGGGGATACAGGGTTTACCATTCAGTACTTC. Translation: CASSLGDTGFTIQYF.

This clonotype was observed many times. The gene calls are TRBV5-1 and TRBJ2-2; possible D gene TRBD2, 6 bases. Between the trimmed V and J ends, which lost 2 bases and 4 bases, there was a span of 9 bases. The germline V gene encodes CDR1 SGHRS and CDR2 YFSETQ. The CDR3 consists of 14 residues. CDR3 DNA sequence: TGCGCCAGCAGCTTTCTAGCGCCCACCGGGGAGCTGTTTTTT. It codes for CASSFLAPTGELFF.

This clonotype was counted at least ten times. V gene TRBV6-2 or TRBV6-3 combines with J gene TRBJ1-5, with D perhaps TRBD1 (6 bases). The CDR3 spans 15 residues. Germline V CDR1 and CDR2: MNHEY, SVGEGT. V lost 5 bases and J lost 0, with 11 bases in between. CDR3 amino acids: CASSPGTFSNQPQHF. CDR3 coding DNA: TGTGCCAGCAGTCCCGGGACATTTAGCAATCAGCCCCAGCATTTT.

This sequence joins TRBV28 and TRBJ1-1; D not resolved. V lost 6 bases, J lost 8 bases, and 19 bases lay in between. The germline gives CDR1 MDHEN, CDR2 SYDVKM. This CDR3 is built from 14 residues. CDR3 sequence: CASRFPGDKIEAFF. CDR3 bases: TGTGCCAGCAGGTTCCCGGGAGATAAAATAGAAGCTTTCTTT.

This clonotype was detected many times. V usage is TRBV10-3 and J usage is TRBJ2-1; the D call may be TRBD1 or TRBD2 (5 bases each). The CDR3 is 14 residues long. V lost 4 bases and J lost 5, with 12 bases in between. Germline CDR1 ENHRY, CDR2 SYGVKD. The chain's CDR3 is CAISGRGTHNEQFF. The CDR3 DNA follows: TGTGCCATCAGTGGTCGAGGGACCCACAATGAGCAGTTCTTC.

This clonotype was seen a handful of times. V gene TRBV6-1 combines with J gene TRBJ2-7; perhaps D is TRBD1 or TRBD2 (5 bases each). Germline V gives CDR1 MNHNS, CDR2 SASEGT. The CDR3 totals 16 residues. The germline V and J ends were trimmed by 2 bases and 1 base, with 15 bases remaining between them. Here the CDR3 DNA reads TGTGCCAGCAGTGAATATCAAGGGACGGCTTCCTACGAGCAGTACTTC. Amino acids: CASSEYQGTASYEQYF.

This clonotype was observed many times. The V gene is TRBV20-1, the J gene TRBJ2-7; TRBD1 matches at 9 bases. This CDR3 is built from 12 residues. In germline, CDR1 is DFQATT, CDR2 SNEGSKA (reference sequence). CDR3 region: CSPDRGLPEQYF. In DNA form, the CDR3 reads TGCAGCCCGGACAGGGGACTCCCCGAGCAGTACTTC.

This clonotype was seen at least ten times. This chain joins TRBV18 and TRBJ1-3, with a weak D call TRBD1 (6 bases). Trimming shortened V by 3 bases and J by 0 bases, and 12 bases separated the two germline ends. Germline CDR1 KGHSH, CDR2 LQKENI. The CDR3 runs 16 residues. In DNA form, the CDR3 reads TGTGCCAGCTCACCGACACAGGGTCGCTCTGGAAACACCATATATTTT. This encodes CASSPTQGRSGNTIYF.

In its sample, this clonotype was seen many times. This chain connects TRBV20-1 to TRBJ1-5; tentative D call: TRBD1 (6 bases). Germline loops: CDR1 DFQATT, CDR2 SNEGSKA (reference sequence). The CDR3 is made up of 13 amino acids. Between the trimmed V and J ends, which lost 5 bases and 3 bases, there was a span of 11 bases. The CDR3 loop reads CSASRDNNQPQHF. The CDR3 DNA sequence: TGCAGTGCTTCCCGGGACAACAATCAGCCCCAGCATTTT.

This clonotype was counted ten times or more. The chain uses TRBV7-9 and TRBJ2-1, with 7 positions matching TRBD1. Trimming removed 6 bases from V and 0 bases from J; junction bases left unmatched: 2. Germline V gene data show CDR1 as SEHNR and CDR2 as FQNEAQ (reference sequence). The CDR3 runs to 14 residues. The CDR3 here is CASSPGGSYNEQFF. The DNA for the CDR3 is TGTGCCAGCAGTCCAGGGGGCTCCTACAATGAGCAGTTCTTC.

In this sample, this clonotype turned up many times. The V call is TRBV5-1, the J call TRBJ1-1; 7 bases agree with TRBD1. Trimming took 0 bases from V and 1 from J; bases not matched to a gene: 9. Germline CDR1 and CDR2: SGHRS and YFSETQ. This CDR3 has 17 amino acids. CDR3 loop: CASSLDYIGGANTEAFF. In nucleotides, the CDR3 is TGCGCCAGCAGCTTGGACTACATAGGGGGCGCGAACACTGAAGCTTTCTTT. The full variable domain, in which reference TRBV5-1 and TRBJ1-1 provide the parts outside the CDR3, is KAGVTQTPRYLIKTRGQQVTLSCSPISGHRSVSWYQQTPGQGLQFLFEYFSETQRNKGNFPGRFSGRQFSNSRSEMNVSTLELGDSALYLCASSLDYIGGANTEAFFGQGTRLTVV.

The table lists this clonotype with a count of one. The chain uses TRBV10-3 and TRBJ2-1, with 11 bases that match TRBD1. After removal of 8 bases from V and 6 bases from J, the junction contained 3 bases not matched to a gene. The CDR3 has 13 residues. Germline CDR1 ENHRY, CDR2 SYGVKD. This CDR3 is CAIDGTGGNEQFF. CDR3 bases: TGTGCCATCGACGGGACAGGGGGCAATGAGCAGTTCTTC.

This clonotype occurred many times. The gene calls are TRBV29-1 and TRBJ2-1; TRBD2 agrees at 10 bases. Germline trimming cut 3 bases from V and 7 bases from J; bases unmatched to any gene: 6. The CDR3 runs to 14 residues. Germline assignment: CDR1 SQVTM and CDR2 ANQGSEA. This chain's CDR3 is CSVDPSGSSNEQFF. CDR3 nucleotides: TGCAGCGTTGATCCTAGCGGGAGTTCGAATGAGCAGTTCTTC.

This clonotype was seen ten or more times. V gene TRBV4-3 combines with J gene TRBJ1-3; D is ambiguous. V dropped 0 bases and J dropped 0 bases, with 9 bases sitting between them. In germline, CDR1 is LGHNA, CDR2 YSLEER. The CDR3 is made up of 16 amino acids. The CDR3 spells CASSQEWLHSGNTIYF. DNA for the CDR3: TGCGCCAGCAGCCAAGAGTGGCTCCACTCTGGAAACACCATATATTTT.

This clonotype was observed a handful of times. The chain links TRBV7-2 to TRBJ2-5, with 8 bases that match TRBD2. The CDR3 loop spans 16 amino acids. The germline CDR1 and CDR2 sequences are SGHTA and FQGNSA. Germline trimming cut 3 bases from V and 6 bases from J; bases unmatched to any gene: 12. For the CDR3, the DNA is TGTGCCAGCAGCTTTGGGACTAGTGGGGCCAACAAGACCCAGTACTTC. Translation: CASSFGTSGANKTQYF.